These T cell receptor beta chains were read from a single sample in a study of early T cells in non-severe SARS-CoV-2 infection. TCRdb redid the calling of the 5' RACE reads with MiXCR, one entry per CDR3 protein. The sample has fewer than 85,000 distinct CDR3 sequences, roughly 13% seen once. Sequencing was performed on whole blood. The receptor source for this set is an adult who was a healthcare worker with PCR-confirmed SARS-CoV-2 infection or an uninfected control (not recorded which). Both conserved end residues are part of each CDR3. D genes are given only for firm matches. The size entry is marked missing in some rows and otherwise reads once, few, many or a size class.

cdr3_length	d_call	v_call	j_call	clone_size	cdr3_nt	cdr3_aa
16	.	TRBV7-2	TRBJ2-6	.	TGTGCCAGCAGCTTAACAGGGCATTCTGGGGCCAACGTCCTGACTTTC	CASSLTGHSGANVLTF
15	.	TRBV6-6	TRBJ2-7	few	TGTGCCAGCAGTTACTCCGGGAGACGGAGCTACGAGCAGTACTTC	CASSYSGRRSYEQYF
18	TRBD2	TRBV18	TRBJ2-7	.	TGTGCCAGCTCACCGAGAACTAGCGGGGGGGCATCCTCCTACGAGCAGTACTTC	CASSPRTSGGASSYEQYF
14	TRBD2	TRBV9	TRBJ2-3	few	TGTGCCAGCAGCGCGGGACTAGCGACAGATACGCAGTATTTT	CASSAGLATDTQYF
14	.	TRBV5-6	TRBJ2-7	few	TGTGCCAGCAGCGAACTTCGAGGGCGCGACGAGCAGTACTTC	CASSELRGRDEQYF
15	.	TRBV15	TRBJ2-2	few	TGTGCCACCAGACAGGGATCCGCGGGTCACGGGGAGCTGTTTTTT	CATRQGSAGHGELFF
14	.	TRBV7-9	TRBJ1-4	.	TGTGCCAGCAGCCCCGAACCAAATAATGAAAAACTGTTTTTT	CASSPEPNNEKLFF
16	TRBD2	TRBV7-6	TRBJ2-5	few	TGTGCCAGCAGCGGGCGACTAGCGGGGGACCCAGAGACCCAGTACTTC	CASSGRLAGDPETQYF
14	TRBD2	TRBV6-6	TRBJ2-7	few	TGTGCCAGCAGTAAACTAGCGGGGGCCTACGAGCAGTACTTC	CASSKLAGAYEQYF
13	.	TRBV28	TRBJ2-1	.	TGTGCCAGCAGTTTTCCCATTCCCAATGAGCAGTTCTTC	CASSFPIPNEQFF
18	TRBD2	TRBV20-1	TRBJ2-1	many	TGCAGTGCTAGCGGACTAGCGGGGGGGTATAGCTCCTACAATGAGCAGTTCTTC	CSASGLAGGYSSYNEQFF
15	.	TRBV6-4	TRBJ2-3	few	TGTGCCAGCAGTGACTCCGGCGTTAGCACAGATACGCAGTATTTT	CASSDSGVSTDTQYF
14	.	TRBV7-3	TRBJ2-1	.	TGTGCCAGCAGCTTTCTGGGGGGGCCGGAGGAGCAGTTCTTC	CASSFLGGPEEQFF
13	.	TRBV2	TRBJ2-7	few	TGTGCCAGCAGTGAGGGCGGGGCCTACGAGCAGTACTTC	CASSEGGAYEQYF
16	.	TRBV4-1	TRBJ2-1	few	TGCGCCAGCAGCCAAGACGTGGGGGGTTCCTACAATGAGCAGTTCTTC	CASSQDVGGSYNEQFF
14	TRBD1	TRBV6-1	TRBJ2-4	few	TGTGCCAGCAGGAGAGGACAGGGTAAAAACATTCAGTACTTC	CASRRGQGKNIQYF
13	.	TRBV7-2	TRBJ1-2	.	TGTGCCAGCAGCCCCACCCAAGTTTATGGCTACACCTTC	CASSPTQVYGYTF
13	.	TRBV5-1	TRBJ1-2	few	TGCGCCAGCAGCTCCTCTTATCTCGGGGGCTACACCTTC	CASSSSYLGGYTF
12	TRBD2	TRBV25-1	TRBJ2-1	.	TGTGCCAGCAGTGGCGGGAGCAATGAGCAGTTCTTC	CASSGGSNEQFF
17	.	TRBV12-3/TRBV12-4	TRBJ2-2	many	TGTGCCAGCAGTTTAGGAGGCCTCCCGGGCGACACCGGGGAGCTGTTTTTT	CASSLGGLPGDTGELFF
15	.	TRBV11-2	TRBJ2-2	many	TGTGCCAGCACGCCGCAGACTGTAGGCACCGGGGAGCTGTTTTTT	CASTPQTVGTGELFF
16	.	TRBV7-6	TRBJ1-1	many	TGTGCCAGCAGCTTATCGTTGGGGGTGACCAAGACTGAAGCTTTCTTT	CASSLSLGVTKTEAFF
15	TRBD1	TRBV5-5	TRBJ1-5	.	TGTGCCAGCAGCTTGGCTGGGACAGGGTATCAGCCCCAGCATTTT	CASSLAGTGYQPQHF
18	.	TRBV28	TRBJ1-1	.	TGTGCCAGCAGTTTAGTGGGGCCCCTTCCATCCATGAACACTGAAGCTTTCTTT	CASSLVGPLPSMNTEAFF
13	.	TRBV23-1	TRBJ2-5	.	TGCGCCGGAACTACAGGCGGCCAAGAGACCCAGTACTTC	CAGTTGGQETQYF
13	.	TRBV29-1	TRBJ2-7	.	TGCAGCGTTGAAGGGGCAGCCTCCTACGAGCAGTACTTC	CSVEGAASYEQYF
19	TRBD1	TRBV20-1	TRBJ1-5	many	TGCAGTGCTACGGCACGGACAGGCCGATGGGCTTATAGCAATCAGCCCCAGCATTTT	CSATARTGRWAYSNQPQHF
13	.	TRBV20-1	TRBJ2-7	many	TGCAGTGCTCGAAGCCCGGGAAGCTACGAGCAGTACTTC	CSARSPGSYEQYF
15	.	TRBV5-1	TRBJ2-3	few	TGCGCCAGCAGCCGGGGGACACCTAGCACAGATACGCAGTATTTT	CASSRGTPSTDTQYF
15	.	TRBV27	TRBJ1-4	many	TGTGCCAGCAGTTATCGGCGATCAACTAATGAAAAACTGTTTTTT	CASSYRRSTNEKLFF
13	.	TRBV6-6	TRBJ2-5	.	TGTGCCAGCAGTTCCTTATTGCAAGAGACCCAGTACTTC	CASSSLLQETQYF
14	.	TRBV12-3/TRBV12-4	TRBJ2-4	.	TGTGCCAGCAGTTTATCCAGGGCTCGTGGCATTCAGTACTTC	CASSLSRARGIQYF
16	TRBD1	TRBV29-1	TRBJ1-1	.	TGCAGCACAAGACAGGGGGCGCGTGCGATGAACACTGAAGCTTTCTTT	CSTRQGARAMNTEAFF
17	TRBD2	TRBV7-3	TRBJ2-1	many	TGTGCCAGCAGCCCGCAGACCGGGACTAGCGCCCACAATGAGCAGTTCTTC	CASSPQTGTSAHNEQFF
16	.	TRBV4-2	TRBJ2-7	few	TGTGCCAGCAGCCAAGTTCGGGGCGGCGTTGGCCGGGAGCAGTACTTC	CASSQVRGGVGREQYF
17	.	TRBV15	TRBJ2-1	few	TGTGCCACCAGCAGGCGGACGGCAGGCTGGGCCCCCAATGAGCAGTTCTTC	CATSRRTAGWAPNEQFF
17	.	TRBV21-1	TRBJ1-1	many	TGTGCCAGCAGCAGCCCCAAGCGGACAGAAATAAACACTGAAGCTTTCTTT	CASSSPKRTEINTEAFF
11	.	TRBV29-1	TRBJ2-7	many	TGCAGCGGCCTAACAGGGAACGAGCAGTACTTC	CSGLTGNEQYF
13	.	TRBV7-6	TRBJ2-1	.	TGTGCCAGCAGCTTAGACTCGGCGGGTGAGCAGTTCTTC	CASSLDSAGEQFF
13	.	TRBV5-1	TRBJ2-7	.	TGCGCCAGCAGCTCCCCCCCGGGGTACGAGCAGTACTTC	CASSSPPGYEQYF
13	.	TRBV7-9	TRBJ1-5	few	TGTGCCAGCAGCGAAGGGACGGAAAAACGCATGCATTTT	CASSEGTEKRMHF
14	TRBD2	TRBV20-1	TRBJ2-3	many	TGCAGTGCCGGGGCAGGGAGGGGCACAGATACGCAGTATTTT	CSAGAGRGTDTQYF
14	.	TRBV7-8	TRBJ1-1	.	TGTGCCAGCAGCAAACCGGGGGGCAGGACTGAAGCTTTCTTT	CASSKPGGRTEAFF
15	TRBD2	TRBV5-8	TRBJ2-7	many	TGTGCCAGCAGCTTCGGGACTAGTATCTCCTACGAGCAGTACTTC	CASSFGTSISYEQYF